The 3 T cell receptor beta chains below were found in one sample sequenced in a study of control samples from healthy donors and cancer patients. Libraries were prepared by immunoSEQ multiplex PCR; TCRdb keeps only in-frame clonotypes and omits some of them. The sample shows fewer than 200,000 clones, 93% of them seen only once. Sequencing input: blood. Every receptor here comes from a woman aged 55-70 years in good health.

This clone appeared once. CDR3 sequence reads: CASSKREVGENQPQHF. As DNA, the CDR3 is TGTGCCAGCAGTAAACGGGAGGTGGGGGAAAATCAGCCCCAGCATTTT. The rearrangement uses TRBV6-2 or TRBV6-3 and TRBJ1-5; the D gene is possibly TRBD1 (5 bases). This CDR3 spans 16 amino acids. Deletions cut 5 bases from V and 4 bases from J, with 18 bases between. From germline, CDR1 is MNHEY and CDR2 SVGEGT.

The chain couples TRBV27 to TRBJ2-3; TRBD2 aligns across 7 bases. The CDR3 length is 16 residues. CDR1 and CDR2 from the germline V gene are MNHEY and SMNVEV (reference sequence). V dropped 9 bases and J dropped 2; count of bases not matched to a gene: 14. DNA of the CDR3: TGTGCCAGTTCCGAAGTGGGGGGGAGGATCACAGATACGCAGTATTTT. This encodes CASSEVGGRITDTQYF.

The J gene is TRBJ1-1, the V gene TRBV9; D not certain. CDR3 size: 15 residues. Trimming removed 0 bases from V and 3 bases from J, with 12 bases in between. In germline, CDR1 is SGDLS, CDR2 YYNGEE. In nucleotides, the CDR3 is TGTGCCAGCAGCGTAGATACGAATCTGGACACTGAAGCTTTCTTT. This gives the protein CASSVDTNLDTEAFF.